The T cell receptor beta chain described here comes from a study of blood T cells in healthy people across ages. The CDR3 contains 13 residues. The germline V gene encodes CDR1 SGHRS and CDR2 YFSETQ. Between the trimmed V and J ends, which lost 0 bases and 5 bases, there was a span of 8 bases. The use of a sample-barcoded 5' primer and a J-beta primer mix characterized a second PCR of 7 to 11 cycles. Per sample, CDR3-containing paired-end reads numbered at least 3 million. A single record per CDR3 protein comes from TCRdb applying MiXCR to the 5' RACE reads. The sample has about 1 million distinct CDR3 sequences, less than 50% seen once.

The source material was blood. This TCR came from a woman aged 60-75 years in good health. The rearrangement joins TRBV5-1 to TRBJ2-5; D not certain. This CDR3 reads CASSLALAETQYF. CDR3 in DNA: TGCGCCAGCAGCTTGGCCTTGGCGGAGACCCAGTACTTC. The entire variable domain, with the rest obtained from reference TRBV5-1 and TRBJ2-5, is as follows: KAGVTQTPRYLIKTRGQQVTLSCSPISGHRSVSWYQQTPGQGLQFLFEYFSETQRNKGNFPGRFSGRQFSNSRSEMNVSTLELGDSALYLCASSLALAETQYFGPGTRLLVL.